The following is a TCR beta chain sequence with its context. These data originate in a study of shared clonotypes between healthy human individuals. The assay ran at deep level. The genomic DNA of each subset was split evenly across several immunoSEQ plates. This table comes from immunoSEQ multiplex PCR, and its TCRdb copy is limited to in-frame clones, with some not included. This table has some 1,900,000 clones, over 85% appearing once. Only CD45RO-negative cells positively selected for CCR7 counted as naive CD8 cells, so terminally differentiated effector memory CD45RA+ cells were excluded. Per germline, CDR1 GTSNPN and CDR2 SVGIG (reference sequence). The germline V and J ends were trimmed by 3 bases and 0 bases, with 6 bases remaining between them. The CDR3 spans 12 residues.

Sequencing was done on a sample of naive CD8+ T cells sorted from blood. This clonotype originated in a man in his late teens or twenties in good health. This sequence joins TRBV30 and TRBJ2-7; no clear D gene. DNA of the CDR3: TGTGCCTGGAGCACCATCTCCTACGAGCAGTACTTC. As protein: CAWSTISYEQYF.